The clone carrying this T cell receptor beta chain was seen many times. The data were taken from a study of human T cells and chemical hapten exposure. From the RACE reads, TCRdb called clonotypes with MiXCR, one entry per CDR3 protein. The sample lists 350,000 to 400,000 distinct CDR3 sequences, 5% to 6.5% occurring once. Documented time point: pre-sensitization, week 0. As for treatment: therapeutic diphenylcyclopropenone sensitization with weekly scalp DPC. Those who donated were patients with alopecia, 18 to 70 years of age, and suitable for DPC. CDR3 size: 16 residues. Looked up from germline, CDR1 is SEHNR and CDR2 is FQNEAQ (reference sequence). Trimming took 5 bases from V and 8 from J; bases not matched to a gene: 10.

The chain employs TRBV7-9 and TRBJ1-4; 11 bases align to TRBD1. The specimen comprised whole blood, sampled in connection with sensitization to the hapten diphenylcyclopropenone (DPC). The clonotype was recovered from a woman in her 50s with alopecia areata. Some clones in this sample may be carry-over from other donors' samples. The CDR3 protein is CASSHPAGQGGEKLFF. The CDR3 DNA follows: TGTGCCAGCAGCCACCCGGCGGGACAGGGGGGCGAAAAACTGTTTTTT.